Below, one T cell receptor beta chain is given with its context. Its specificity is not known. How the authors handled the data: ImmunoSEQ yielded junction-only sequences lacking quality scores, so filtering differed. Clones were sequenced by immunoSEQ multiplex PCR, and TCRdb holds only the in-frame ones, with some missing. V and J calls and clone size are copied from that table; D and trimming were computed from the DNA. The sample lists 2 million to 2.5 million clones; 93% were seen once. This entry comes from a study of shared clonotypes between healthy human individuals. General observations from the study: An anticipated effect of sequencing depth on clonotype sharing among donors was recognized. Shared clonotypes: about 5% naive CD4, around 3.5% naive CD8, roughly 2.4% memory CD4, 0.35% to 0.5% memory CD8.

Trimming took 5 bases from V and 6 from J; bases not matched to a gene: 5. Germline V lookup: CDR1 MNHEY, CDR2 SMNVEV (reference sequence). CDR3 length: 15 amino acids. Sequencing was done on a sample of naive CD4+ T cells from PBMCs. Subset meaning: CD45RA+ positively selected. This TCR was sampled from a man aged 18 to 30 in good health. Some clones in this sample may be carry-over from other donors' samples. The chain links TRBV27 to TRBJ2-3; 13 nucleotides match TRBD2. The CDR3 here is CASSTWTSGSDTQYF. CDR3 DNA: TGTGCCAGCAGTACATGGACTAGCGGGAGTGATACGCAGTATTTT.